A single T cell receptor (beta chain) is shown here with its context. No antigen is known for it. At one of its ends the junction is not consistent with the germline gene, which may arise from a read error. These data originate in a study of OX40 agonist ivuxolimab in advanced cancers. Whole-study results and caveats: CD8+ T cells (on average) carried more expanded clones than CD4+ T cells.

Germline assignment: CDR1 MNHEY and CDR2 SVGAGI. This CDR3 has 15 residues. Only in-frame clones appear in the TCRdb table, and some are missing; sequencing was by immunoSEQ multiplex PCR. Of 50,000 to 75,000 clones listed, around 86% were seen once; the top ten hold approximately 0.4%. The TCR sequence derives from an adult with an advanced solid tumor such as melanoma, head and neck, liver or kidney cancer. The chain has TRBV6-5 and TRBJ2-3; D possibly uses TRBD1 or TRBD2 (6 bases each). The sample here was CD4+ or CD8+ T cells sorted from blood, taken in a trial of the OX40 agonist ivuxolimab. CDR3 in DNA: TGTGTCAGCAGTTACTCCTCGTCAGGGGACTCTAGGCAGTATTTT. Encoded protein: CVSSYSSSGDSRQYF.